The clone carrying this TCR beta chain was detected ten times or more. The target antigen is unknown. Libraries used roughly 20,000 to 1,000,000 sorted naive CD8 T cells and 10%, 30% or 50% RNA input. This entry is derived from a study of molecular identifiers for immune sequencing clone quantification. Overall study context: Replicates split RNA from about 20,000 or 100,000 naive CD8 cells five ways, and the researchers sequenced four portions. Study conclusions and caveats: Because of identical TCR molecules sharing a barcode, sizes of highly expanded clones could be underestimated.

MiXCR, applied by TCRdb to the PCR reads, yields one record per CDR3 protein. The profile covers about 630,000 distinct CDR3 sequences, with about 25% appearing a single time and 0.75% to 0.8% taken by the ten largest. This CDR3 is 18 amino acids long. From germline, CDR1 is MDHEN and CDR2 SYDVKM. V was trimmed by 7 bases and J by 3 bases, leaving 27 bases between them. The sequence derives from a human donor in good health. Some libraries in this study had Jurkat cell RNA spiked in. Sequenced input: naive CD8+ T cells from blood, with Jurkat cell RNA spiked in. Subset given: FACS-sorted CD8+CD4-CCR7+CD45RA+ naive T cells. The rearrangement joins TRBV28 to TRBJ1-1; D is ambiguous. CDR3 DNA: TGTGCCAGCATCAAGGGTCGGCTTCTCCATATCGGGCACACTGAAGCTTTCTTT. Residues: CASIKGRLLHIGHTEAFF.